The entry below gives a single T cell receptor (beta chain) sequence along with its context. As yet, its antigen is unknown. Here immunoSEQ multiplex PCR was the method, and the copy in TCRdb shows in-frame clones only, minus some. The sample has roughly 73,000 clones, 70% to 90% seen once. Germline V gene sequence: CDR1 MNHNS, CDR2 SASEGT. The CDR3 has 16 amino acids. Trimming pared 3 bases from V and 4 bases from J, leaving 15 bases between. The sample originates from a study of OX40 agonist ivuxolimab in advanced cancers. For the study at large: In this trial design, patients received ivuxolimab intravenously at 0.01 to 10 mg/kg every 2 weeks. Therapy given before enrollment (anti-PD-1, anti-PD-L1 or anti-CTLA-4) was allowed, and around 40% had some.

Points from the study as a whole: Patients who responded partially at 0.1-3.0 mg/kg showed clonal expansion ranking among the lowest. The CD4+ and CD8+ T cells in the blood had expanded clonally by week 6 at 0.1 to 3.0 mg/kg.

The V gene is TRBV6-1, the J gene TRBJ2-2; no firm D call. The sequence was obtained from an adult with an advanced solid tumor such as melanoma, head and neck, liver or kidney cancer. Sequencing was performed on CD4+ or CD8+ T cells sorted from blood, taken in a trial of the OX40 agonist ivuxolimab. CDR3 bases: TGTGCCAGCAGTGAGTTCACCTGGACCCCCACCGGGGAGCTGTTTTTT. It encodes CASSEFTWTPTGELFF.